This T cell receptor beta chain was profiled in a study of monozygotic twins with inflammatory bowel disease. Findings and limits, study-wide: By inverse Simpson index, TCRbeta diversity was lower in IBD patients than in healthy co-twins.

On this clonotype: What it recognizes is unknown.

Germline assignment: CDR1 MDHEN and CDR2 SYDVKM. This CDR3 spans 14 amino acids. TCRdb reworked the 5' RACE reads into one entry per CDR3 protein, no DNA. Its table records around 450,000 distinct CDR3 sequences. This receptor was identified in a human donor with ulcerative colitis or Crohn's disease, or a healthy co-twin of an affected twin (not recorded which). Sequenced: blood. The gene calls are TRBV28 and TRBJ1-1; the D call of TRBD1 rests on TCRdb alone, since no DNA is present to check it. The CDR3 sequence: CASTLGYRGTEAFF.